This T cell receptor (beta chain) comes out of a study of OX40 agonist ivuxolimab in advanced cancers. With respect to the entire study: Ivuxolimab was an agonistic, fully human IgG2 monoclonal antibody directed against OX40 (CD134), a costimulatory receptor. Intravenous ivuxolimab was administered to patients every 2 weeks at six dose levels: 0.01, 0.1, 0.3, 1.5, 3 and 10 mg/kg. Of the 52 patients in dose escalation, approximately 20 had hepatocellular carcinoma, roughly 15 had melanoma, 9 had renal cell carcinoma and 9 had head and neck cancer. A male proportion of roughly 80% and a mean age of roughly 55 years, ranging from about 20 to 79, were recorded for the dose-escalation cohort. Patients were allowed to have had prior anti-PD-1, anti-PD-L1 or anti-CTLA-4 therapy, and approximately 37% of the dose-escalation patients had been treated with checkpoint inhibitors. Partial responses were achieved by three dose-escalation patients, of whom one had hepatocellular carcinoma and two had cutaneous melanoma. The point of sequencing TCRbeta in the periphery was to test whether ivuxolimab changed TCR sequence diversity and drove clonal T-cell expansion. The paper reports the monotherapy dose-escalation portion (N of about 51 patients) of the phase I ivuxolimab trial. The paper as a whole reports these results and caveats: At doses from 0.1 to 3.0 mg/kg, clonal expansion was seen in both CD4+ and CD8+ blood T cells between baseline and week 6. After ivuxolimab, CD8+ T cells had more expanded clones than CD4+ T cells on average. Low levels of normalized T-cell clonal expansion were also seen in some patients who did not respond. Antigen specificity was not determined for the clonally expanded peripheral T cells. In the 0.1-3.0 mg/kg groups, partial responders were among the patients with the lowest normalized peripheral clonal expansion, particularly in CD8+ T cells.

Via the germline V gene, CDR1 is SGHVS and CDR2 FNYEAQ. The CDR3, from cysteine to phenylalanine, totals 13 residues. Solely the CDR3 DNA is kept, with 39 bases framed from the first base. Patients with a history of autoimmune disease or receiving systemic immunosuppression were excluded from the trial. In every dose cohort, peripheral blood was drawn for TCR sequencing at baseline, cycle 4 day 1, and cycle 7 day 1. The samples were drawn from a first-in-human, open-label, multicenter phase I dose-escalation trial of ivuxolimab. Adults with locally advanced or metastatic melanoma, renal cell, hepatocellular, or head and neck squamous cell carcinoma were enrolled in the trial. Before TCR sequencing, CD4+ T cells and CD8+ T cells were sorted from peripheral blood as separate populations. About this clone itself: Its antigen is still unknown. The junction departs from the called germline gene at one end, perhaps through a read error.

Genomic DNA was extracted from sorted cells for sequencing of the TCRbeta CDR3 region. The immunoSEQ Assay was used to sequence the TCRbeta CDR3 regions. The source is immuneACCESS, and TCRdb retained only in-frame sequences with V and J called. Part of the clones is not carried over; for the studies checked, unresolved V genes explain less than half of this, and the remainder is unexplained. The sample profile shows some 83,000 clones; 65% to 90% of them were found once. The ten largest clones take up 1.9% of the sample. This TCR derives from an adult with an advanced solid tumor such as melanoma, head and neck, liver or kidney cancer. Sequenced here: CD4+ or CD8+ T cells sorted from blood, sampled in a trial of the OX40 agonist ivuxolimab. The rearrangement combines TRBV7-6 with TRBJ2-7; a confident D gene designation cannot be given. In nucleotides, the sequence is TGTGCCAGCAGCTTTAGTATCACGGCCAGCCCGGTATTC. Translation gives CASSFSITASPVF.